These 5 T cell receptor beta chains came from one sample sequenced in a study of blood T cell repertoires in COVID-19. The data were produced by immunoSEQ multiplex PCR, yet TCRdb's version contains in-frame clones alone and is incomplete. The table records roughly 200,000 clones, approximately 88% of them present only once. The sequenced sample consisted of peripheral blood. All receptors come from a man aged 35 to 55 with acute or convalescent COVID-19.

This rearrangement joins TRBV2 to TRBJ1-2; no reliable D call. The CDR3 spans 15 residues. V shed 2 bases and J shed 2 bases, with 12 bases lying between them. The germline CDR1 and CDR2 sequences are SNHLY and FYNNEI. CDR3 coding DNA: TGTGCCAGCAGTGAATTGAGGGCGACCAACTATGGCTACACCTTC. Amino acids: CASSELRATNYGYTF. Drawing the rest from reference TRBV2 and TRBJ1-2, the complete variable domain is EPEVTQTPSHQVTQMGQEVILRCVPISNHLYFYWYRQILGQKVEFLVSFYNNEISEKSEIFDDQFSVERPDGSNFTLKIRSTKLEDSAMYFCASSELRATNYGYTFGSGTRLTVV.

The chain uses TRBV5-6 and TRBJ1-2, with a weak D call TRBD1 (6 bases). The V end lost 0 bases, the J end lost 4 bases, and 13 bases lay between the germline ends. This CDR3 has 15 amino acids. Per the germline V gene, CDR1 is SGHDT and CDR2 is YYEEEE. The CDR3 DNA reads TGTGCCAGCAGCTTGGGAGGGGGATTTGGCTATGGCTACACCTTC. Residues: CASSLGGGFGYGYTF.

V usage is TRBV5-4 and J usage is TRBJ2-1; 7 bases align to TRBD1. V was clipped by 5 bases and J by 5 bases; unmatched bases: 13. CDR1 SGHNT and CDR2 YYREEE come from the germline V gene (reference sequence). The CDR3 extends over 16 amino acids. The CDR3 protein is CASSFTRSQGDNEQFF. DNA for the CDR3: TGTGCCAGCAGTTTCACACGATCTCAGGGGGACAATGAGCAGTTCTTC.

This chain uses TRBV29-1 with TRBJ1-2; 8 nucleotides match TRBD1. CDR3 size: 14 residues. With 0 bases clipped from V and 4 bases from J, the junction kept 4 bases outside the gene matches. Germline values: CDR1 SQVTM, CDR2 ANQGSEA. In DNA, the CDR3 is TGCAGCGTTGAAGAGCAGGGGGCGGGCTATGGCTACACCTTC. Translated: CSVEEQGAGYGYTF.

This chain uses TRBV28 with TRBJ1-5; maybe TRBD1 (5 bases). The CDR3 sequence is 16 residues long. Germline CDR1 is MDHEN and CDR2 is SYDVKM. Trimming removed 5 bases from V and 2 bases from J, with 16 bases in between. Written as DNA, the CDR3 is TGTGCCAGCAGTCCCATAGACAGTTATCGCAATCAGCCCCAGCATTTT. Amino acids: CASSPIDSYRNQPQHF.